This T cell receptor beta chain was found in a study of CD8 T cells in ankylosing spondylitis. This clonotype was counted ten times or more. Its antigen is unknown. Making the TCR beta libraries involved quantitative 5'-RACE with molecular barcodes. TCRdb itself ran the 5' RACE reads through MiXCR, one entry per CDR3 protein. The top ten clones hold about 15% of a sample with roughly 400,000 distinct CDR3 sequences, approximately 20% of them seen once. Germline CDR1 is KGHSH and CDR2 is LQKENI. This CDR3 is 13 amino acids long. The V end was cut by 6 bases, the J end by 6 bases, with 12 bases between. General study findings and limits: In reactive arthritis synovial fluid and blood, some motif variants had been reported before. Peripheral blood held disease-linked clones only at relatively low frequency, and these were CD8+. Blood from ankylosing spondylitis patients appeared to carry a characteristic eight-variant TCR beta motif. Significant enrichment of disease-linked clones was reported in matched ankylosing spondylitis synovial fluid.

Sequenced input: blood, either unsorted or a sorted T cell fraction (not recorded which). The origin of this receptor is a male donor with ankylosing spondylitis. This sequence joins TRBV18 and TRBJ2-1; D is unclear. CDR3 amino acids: CASSLSPANEQFF. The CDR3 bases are TGTGCCAGCTCCCTTTCACCAGCCAATGAGCAGTTCTTC.